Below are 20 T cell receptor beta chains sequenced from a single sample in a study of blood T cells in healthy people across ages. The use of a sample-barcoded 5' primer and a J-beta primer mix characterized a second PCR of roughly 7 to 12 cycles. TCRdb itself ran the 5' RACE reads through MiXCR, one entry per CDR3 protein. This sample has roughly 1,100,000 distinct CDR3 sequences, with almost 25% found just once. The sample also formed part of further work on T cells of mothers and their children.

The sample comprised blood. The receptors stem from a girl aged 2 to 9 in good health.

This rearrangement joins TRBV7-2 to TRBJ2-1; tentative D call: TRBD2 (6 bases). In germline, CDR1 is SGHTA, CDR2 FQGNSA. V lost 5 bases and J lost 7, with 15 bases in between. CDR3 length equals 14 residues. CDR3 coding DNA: TGTGCCAGCAGCAAGGGGCCGGGGGAGAATGAGCAGTTCTTC. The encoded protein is CASSKGPGENEQFF.

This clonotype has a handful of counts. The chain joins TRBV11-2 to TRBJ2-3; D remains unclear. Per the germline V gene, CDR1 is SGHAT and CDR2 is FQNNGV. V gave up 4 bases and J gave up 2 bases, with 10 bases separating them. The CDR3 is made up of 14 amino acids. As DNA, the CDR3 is TGTGCCAGCAGCTCCGTAGGGTACACAGATACGCAGTATTTT. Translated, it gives CASSSVGYTDTQYF.

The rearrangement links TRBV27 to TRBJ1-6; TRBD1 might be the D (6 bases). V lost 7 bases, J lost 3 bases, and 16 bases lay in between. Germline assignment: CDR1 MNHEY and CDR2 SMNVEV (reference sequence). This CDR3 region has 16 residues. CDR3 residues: CASIDRPNLYNSPLHF. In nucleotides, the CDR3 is TGTGCCAGCATTGACAGGCCTAACCTCTATAATTCACCCCTCCACTTT.

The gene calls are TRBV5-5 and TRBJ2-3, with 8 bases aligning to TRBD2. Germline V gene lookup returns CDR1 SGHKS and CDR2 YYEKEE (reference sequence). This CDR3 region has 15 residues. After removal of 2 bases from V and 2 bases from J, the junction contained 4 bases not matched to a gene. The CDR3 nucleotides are TGTGCCAGCAGCTTCGACGGGAGGGACACAGATACGCAGTATTTT. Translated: CASSFDGRDTDTQYF. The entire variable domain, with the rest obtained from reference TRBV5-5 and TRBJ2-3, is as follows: DAGVTQSPTHLIKTRGQQVTLRCSPISGHKSVSWYQQVLGQGPQFIFQYYEKEERGRGNFPDRFSARQFPNYSSELNVNALLLGDSALYLCASSFDGRDTDTQYFGPGTRLTVL.

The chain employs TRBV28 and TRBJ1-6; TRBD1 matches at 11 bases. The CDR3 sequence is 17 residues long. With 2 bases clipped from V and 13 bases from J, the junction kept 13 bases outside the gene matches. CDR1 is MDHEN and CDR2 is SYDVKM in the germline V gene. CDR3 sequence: CASSLGPGTGGLKPLHF. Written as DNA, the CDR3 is TGTGCCAGCAGTTTAGGACCGGGGACAGGGGGGTTGAAGCCCCTCCACTTT.

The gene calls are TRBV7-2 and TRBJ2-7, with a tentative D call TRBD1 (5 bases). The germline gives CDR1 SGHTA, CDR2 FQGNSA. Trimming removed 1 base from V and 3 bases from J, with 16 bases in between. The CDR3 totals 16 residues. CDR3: CASSLVPQGGLYEQYF. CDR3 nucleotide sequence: TGTGCCAGCAGCTTAGTCCCGCAGGGCGGCCTCTACGAGCAGTACTTC.

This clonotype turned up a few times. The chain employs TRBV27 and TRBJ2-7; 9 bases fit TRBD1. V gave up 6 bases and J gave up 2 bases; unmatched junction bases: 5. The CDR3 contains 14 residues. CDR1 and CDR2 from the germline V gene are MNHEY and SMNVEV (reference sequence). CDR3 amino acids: CASSWDRVAYEQYF. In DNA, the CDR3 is TGTGCCAGCAGCTGGGACAGGGTGGCCTACGAGCAGTACTTC.

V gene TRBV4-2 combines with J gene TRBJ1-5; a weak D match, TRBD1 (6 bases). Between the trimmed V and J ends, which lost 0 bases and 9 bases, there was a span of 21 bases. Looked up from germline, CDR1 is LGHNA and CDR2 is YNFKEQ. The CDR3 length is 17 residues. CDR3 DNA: TGTGCCAGCAGCCAAGACAGGGGAGATGGACAGTACGGGCCCCAGCATTTT. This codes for CASSQDRGDGQYGPQHF.

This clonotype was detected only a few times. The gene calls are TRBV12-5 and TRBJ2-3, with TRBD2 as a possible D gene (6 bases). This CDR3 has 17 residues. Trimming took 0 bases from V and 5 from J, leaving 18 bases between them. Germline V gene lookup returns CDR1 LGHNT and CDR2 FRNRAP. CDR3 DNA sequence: TGTGCTAGTGGTTTGGTAACTTGGGGGGATGGCGGAGATACGCAGTATTTT. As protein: CASGLVTWGDGGDTQYF.

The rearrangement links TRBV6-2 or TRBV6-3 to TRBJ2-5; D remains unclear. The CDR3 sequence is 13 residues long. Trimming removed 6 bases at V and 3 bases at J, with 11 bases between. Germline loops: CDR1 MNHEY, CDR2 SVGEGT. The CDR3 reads CASRTEFKETQYF. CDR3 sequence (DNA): TGTGCCAGCAGGACGGAATTCAAAGAGACCCAGTACTTC.

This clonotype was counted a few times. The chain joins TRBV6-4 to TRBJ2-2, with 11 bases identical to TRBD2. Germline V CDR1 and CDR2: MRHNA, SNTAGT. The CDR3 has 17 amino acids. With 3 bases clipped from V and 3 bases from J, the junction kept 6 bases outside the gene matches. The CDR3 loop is CASSEASGGSDTGELFF. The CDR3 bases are TGTGCCAGCAGTGAGGCTAGCGGGGGGTCCGACACCGGGGAGCTGTTTTTT.

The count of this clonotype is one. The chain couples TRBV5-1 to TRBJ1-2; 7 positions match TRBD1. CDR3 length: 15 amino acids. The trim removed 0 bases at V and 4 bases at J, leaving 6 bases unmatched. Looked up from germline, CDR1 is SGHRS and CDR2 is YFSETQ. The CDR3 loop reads CASSLGDGQAYGYTF. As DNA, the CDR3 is TGCGCCAGCAGCTTGGGAGACGGACAGGCCTATGGCTACACCTTC.

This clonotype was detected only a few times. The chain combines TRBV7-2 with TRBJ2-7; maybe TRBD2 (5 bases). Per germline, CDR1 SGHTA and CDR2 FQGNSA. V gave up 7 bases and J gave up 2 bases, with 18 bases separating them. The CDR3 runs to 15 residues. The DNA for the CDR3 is TGTGCCAGCAAGAGGGCGGAGATAGCACCCTACGAGCAGTACTTC. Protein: CASKRAEIAPYEQYF.

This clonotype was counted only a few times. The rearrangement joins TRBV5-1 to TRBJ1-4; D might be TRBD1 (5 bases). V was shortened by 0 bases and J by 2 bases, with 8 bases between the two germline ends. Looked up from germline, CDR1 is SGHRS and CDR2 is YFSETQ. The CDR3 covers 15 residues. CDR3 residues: CASSLDPGTNEKLFF. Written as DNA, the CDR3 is TGCGCCAGCAGCTTGGATCCAGGGACTAATGAAAAACTGTTTTTT.

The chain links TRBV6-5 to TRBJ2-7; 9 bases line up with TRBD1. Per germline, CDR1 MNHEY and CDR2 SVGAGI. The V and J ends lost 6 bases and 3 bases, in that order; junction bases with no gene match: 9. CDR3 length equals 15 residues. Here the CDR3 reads CASSLGQGGLYEQYF. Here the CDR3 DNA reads TGTGCCAGCAGCCTGGGACAGGGCGGGCTCTACGAGCAGTACTTC.

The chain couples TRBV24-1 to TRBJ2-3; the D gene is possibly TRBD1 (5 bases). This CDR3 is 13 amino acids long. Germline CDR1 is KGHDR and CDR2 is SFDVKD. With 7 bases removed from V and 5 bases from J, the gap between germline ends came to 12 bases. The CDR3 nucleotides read TGTGCCACCAGGAAGGGGTCCAGAGATACGCAGTATTTT. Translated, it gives CATRKGSRDTQYF.

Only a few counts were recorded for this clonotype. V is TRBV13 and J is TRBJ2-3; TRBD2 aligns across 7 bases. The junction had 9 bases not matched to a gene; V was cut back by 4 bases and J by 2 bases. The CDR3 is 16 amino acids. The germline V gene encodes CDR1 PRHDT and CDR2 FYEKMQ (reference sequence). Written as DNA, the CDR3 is TGTGCCAGCAGCTCCCGTGGGGGGGATCACACAGATACGCAGTATTTT. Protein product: CASSSRGGDHTDTQYF.

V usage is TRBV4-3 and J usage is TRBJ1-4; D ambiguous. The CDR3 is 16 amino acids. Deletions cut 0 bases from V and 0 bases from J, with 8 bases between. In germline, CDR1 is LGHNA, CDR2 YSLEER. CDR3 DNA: TGCGCCAGCAGCCAAGATCTTACGGCAACTAATGAAAAACTGTTTTTT. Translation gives CASSQDLTATNEKLFF.

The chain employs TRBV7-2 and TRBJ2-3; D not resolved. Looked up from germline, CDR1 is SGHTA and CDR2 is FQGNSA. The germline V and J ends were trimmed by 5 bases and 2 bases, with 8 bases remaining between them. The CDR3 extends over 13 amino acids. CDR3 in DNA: TGTGCCAGCAGCACAATCCCCACAGATACGCAGTATTTT. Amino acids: CASSTIPTDTQYF.

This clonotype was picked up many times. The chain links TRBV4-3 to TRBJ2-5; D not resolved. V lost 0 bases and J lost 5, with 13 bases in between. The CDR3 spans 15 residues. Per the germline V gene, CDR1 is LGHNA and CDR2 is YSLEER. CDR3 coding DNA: TGCGCCAGCAGCCAAGATTCCAGCCAAGGGGAGACCCAGTACTTC. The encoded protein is CASSQDSSQGETQYF.